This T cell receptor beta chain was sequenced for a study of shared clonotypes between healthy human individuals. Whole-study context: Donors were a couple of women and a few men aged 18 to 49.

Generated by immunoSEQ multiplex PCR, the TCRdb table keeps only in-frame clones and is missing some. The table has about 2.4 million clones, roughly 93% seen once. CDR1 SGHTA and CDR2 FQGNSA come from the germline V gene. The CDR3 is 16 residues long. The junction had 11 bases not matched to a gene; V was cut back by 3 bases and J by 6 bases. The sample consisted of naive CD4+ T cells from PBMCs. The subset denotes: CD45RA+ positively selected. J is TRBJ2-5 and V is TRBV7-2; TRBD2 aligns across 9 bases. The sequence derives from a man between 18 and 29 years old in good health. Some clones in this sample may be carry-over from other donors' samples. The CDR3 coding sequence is TGTGCCAGCAGCTTCCTCCAGCTAGCGGGAAGCAAGACCCAGTACTTC. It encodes CASSFLQLAGSKTQYF.